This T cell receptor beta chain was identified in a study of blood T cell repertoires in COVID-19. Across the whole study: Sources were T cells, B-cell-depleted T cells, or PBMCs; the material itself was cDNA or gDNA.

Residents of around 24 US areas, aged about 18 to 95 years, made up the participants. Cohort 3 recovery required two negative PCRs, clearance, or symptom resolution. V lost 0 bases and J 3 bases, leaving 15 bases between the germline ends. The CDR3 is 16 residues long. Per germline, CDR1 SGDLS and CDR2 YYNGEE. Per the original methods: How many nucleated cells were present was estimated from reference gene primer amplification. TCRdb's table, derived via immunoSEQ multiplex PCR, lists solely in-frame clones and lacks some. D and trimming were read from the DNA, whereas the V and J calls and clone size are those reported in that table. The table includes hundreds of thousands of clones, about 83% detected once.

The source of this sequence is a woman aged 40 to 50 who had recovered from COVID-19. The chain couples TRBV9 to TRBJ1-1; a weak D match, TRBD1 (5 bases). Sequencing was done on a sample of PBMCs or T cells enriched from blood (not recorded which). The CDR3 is CASSVALSGSDTEAFF. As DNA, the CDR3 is TGTGCCAGCAGCGTAGCTTTGTCAGGGTCTGACACTGAAGCTTTCTTT.